What follows are 14 T cell receptor beta chains derived from one specimen sequenced in a study of radiotherapy plus CTLA-4 blockade in lung cancer. The method was immunoSEQ multiplex PCR; TCRdb's version includes in-frame clones alone and lacks a portion of them. The table includes 85,000 to 90,000 clones, around 72% detected once. Here the sequenced sample was peripheral blood, taken from a patient treated with radiotherapy plus ipilimumab. These receptors came from a human donor with non-small cell lung cancer that progressed on radiotherapy plus ipilimumab.

This chain joins TRBV4-1 and TRBJ1-4; the D is unclear. There are 14 residues in the CDR3. In germline, CDR1 is MGHRA, CDR2 YSYEKL. V was shortened by 1 base and J by 7 bases, with 10 bases between the two germline ends. The CDR3: CASSQGTAGEKLFF. The DNA of the CDR3 is TGCGCCAGCAGCCAAGGGACCGCAGGTGAAAAACTGTTTTTT.

The V call is TRBV14, the J call TRBJ1-5, with 9 bases aligning to TRBD1. Germline V gene lookup returns CDR1 SGHDN and CDR2 FVKESK. The CDR3 consists of 15 residues. J lost 6 bases, V lost 4 bases, and 7 bases had no gene match. The CDR3 nucleotides are TGTGCCAGCAGCCCCGGGACAGGGCTATCTCAGCCCCAGCATTTT. It specifies CASSPGTGLSQPQHF.

The chain recombines TRBV4-1 with TRBJ1-1; D possibly corresponds to TRBD1 (5 bases). V dropped 0 bases and J dropped 0 bases, with 8 bases sitting between them. The germline V gene encodes CDR1 MGHRA and CDR2 YSYEKL. The CDR3 covers 15 residues. The CDR3 region has the DNA TGCGCCAGCAGCCAAGAGGGACGGATGAACACTGAAGCTTTCTTT. It codes for CASSQEGRMNTEAFF.

The chain carries TRBV7-8 and TRBJ2-7, with D possibly matching TRBD1 (5 bases). The CDR3 runs to 12 residues. The ends were cut back, 4 bases at V and 7 bases at J, with 11 bases in the middle. Germline V gives CDR1 SGHVS, CDR2 FQNEAQ. The chain's CDR3 is CASSSGQGEQYF. For the CDR3, the DNA is TGTGCCAGCAGCTCCGGACAAGGAGAGCAGTACTTC.

The V call is TRBV28, the J call TRBJ1-1; tentatively, D is TRBD1 (5 bases). Germline CDR1 reads MDHEN; CDR2 reads SYDVKM. The CDR3 spans 11 residues. This CDR3 reads CATRRDTEAFF. Here the CDR3 DNA reads TGTGCTACCCGCAGGGACACTGAAGCTTTCTTT.

The rearrangement links TRBV27 to TRBJ2-5, with D possibly being TRBD1 or TRBD2 (5 bases each). Germline V lookup: CDR1 MNHEY, CDR2 SMNVEV (reference sequence). The germline V and J ends were trimmed by 3 bases and 5 bases, with 10 bases remaining between them. This CDR3 comprises 13 residues. In DNA, the CDR3 is TGTGCCAGCAGTTTCCAGGGACGGGAGACCCAGTACTTC. It is translated as CASSFQGRETQYF.

The chain joins TRBV4-2 to TRBJ2-2; TRBD1 is a possible D gene (6 bases). Germline values: CDR1 LGHNA, CDR2 YNFKEQ. This CDR3 is 16 amino acids long. V was trimmed by 4 bases and J by 1 base, leaving 13 bases between them. The CDR3 loop reads CASSPYPQGNTGELFF. As DNA, the CDR3 is TGTGCCAGCAGCCCTTATCCACAGGGGAACACCGGGGAGCTGTTTTTT.

The CDR3 protein is CASSPSSYEQYF. Written as DNA, the CDR3 is TGTGCCAGCTCACCGTCCTCCTACGAGCAGTACTTC. This chain links TRBV18 with TRBJ2-7; D call uncertain. The V end was cut by 3 bases, the J end by 0 bases, with 3 bases between. This CDR3 is 12 amino acids long. Germline V gene sequence: CDR1 KGHSH, CDR2 LQKENI.

In its sample, this clone was seen a few times. J is TRBJ2-1 and V is TRBV7-3, with no clear D. The CDR3 has 12 amino acids. The germline V and J ends were trimmed by 6 bases and 10 bases, with 13 bases remaining between them. Germline V gene lookup returns CDR1 SGHTA and CDR2 FQGTGA. CDR3 in amino acids: CASSDSLGEQFF. The DNA for the CDR3 is TGTGCCAGCAGTGACTCTCTTGGCGAGCAGTTCTTC.

The V call is TRBV18, the J call TRBJ1-5, with 10 bases identical to TRBD1. Trimming removed 3 bases from V and 2 bases from J; junction bases left unmatched: 10. Germline assignment: CDR1 KGHSH and CDR2 LQKENI. CDR3 size: 18 residues. The CDR3 spells CASSPAGQGGMGNQPQHF. The CDR3 DNA is TGTGCCAGCTCACCGGCTGGACAGGGGGGAATGGGCAATCAGCCCCAGCATTTT.

The sample holds a few counts of this clone. The chain employs TRBV7-9 and TRBJ1-6, with D possibly matching TRBD1 (5 bases). This CDR3 spans 13 amino acids. CDR1 and CDR2 from the germline V gene are SEHNR and FQNEAQ (reference sequence). V was shortened by 5 bases and J by 9 bases, with 11 bases between the two germline ends. The CDR3 reads CASSEQGSSPLHF. The CDR3 DNA is TGTGCCAGCAGCGAGCAGGGTTCTTCACCCCTCCACTTT.

The CDR3 DNA sequence: TGTGCCAGCAGTTTAACAGGTCCGGAGACCCAGTACTTC. Its protein product is CASSLTGPETQYF. The J gene is TRBJ2-5, the V gene TRBV27; D may be TRBD1 (5 bases). CDR1 and CDR2 (germline): MNHEY, SMNVEV (reference sequence). The V end was cut by 2 bases, the J end by 5 bases, with 9 bases between. The CDR3 consists of 13 residues.

The J gene is TRBJ2-7, the V gene TRBV27, with 8 nucleotides matching TRBD2. The V gene end was trimmed by 5 bases and the J gene end by 3 bases; junction bases not matched to a gene: 3. Germline assignment: CDR1 MNHEY and CDR2 SMNVEV (reference sequence). This CDR3 region has 13 residues. As DNA, the CDR3 is TGTGCCAGCAGTCCCCGGGGGGGCTACGAGCAGTACTTC. This encodes CASSPRGGYEQYF.

This clone was found a few times. The chain couples TRBV4-3 to TRBJ1-5; perhaps TRBD1 as D (5 bases). This CDR3 contains 15 residues. Between the trimmed V and J ends, which lost 0 bases and 7 bases, there was a span of 13 bases. Germline V CDR1 and CDR2: LGHNA, YSLEER. CDR3 nucleotide sequence: TGCGCCAGCAGCCAAGACGCCACAGGAGTACAGCCCCAGCATTTT. Protein sequence: CASSQDATGVQPQHF.